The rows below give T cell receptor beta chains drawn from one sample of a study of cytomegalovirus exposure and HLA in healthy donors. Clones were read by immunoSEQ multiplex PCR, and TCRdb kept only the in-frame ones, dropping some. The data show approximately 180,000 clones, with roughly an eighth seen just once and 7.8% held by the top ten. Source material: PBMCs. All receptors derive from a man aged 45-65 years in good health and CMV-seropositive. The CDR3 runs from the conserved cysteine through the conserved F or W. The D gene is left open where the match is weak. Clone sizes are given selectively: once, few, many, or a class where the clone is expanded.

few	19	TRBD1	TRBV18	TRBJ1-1	CASSPTGGQGLLLNTEAFF	TGTGCCAGCTCACCAACGGGAGGACAGGGATTACTCTTGAACACTGAAGCTTTCTTT
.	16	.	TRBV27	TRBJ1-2	CASSSLTGPHLYGYTF	TGTGCCAGCAGTTCCCTAACAGGGCCGCACCTCTATGGCTACACCTTC
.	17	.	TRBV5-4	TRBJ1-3	CASSLGSSGTSGNTIYF	TGTGCCAGCAGCTTGGGGTCTTCAGGAACCTCTGGAAACACCATATATTTT
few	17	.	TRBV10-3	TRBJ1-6	CAISGQIRSSYNSPLHF	TGTGCCATCAGTGGGCAGATCCGAAGCTCCTATAATTCACCCCTCCACTTT
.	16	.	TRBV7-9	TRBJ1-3	CAPTRGWGLPGNSIYF	TGTGCTCCCACTAGGGGGTGGGGTCTTCCTGGAAACTCCATATATTTT
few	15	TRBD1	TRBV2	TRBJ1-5	CASRQDRGPNQPQHF	TGTGCCAGCAGGCAGGACAGGGGACCCAATCAGCCCCAGCATTTT
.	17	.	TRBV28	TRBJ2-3	CASSFISGGASTDTQYF	TGTGCCAGCAGTTTTATCTCGGGTGGGGCTAGCACAGATACGCAGTATTTT
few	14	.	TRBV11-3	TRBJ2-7	CASRPDRINYEQYF	TGTGCCAGCAGACCCGACAGGATAAACTACGAGCAGTACTTC
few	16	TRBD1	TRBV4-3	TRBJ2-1	CASSQDRGQGWNEQFF	TGCGCCAGCAGCCAAGACCGGGGACAGGGATGGAATGAGCAGTTCTTC
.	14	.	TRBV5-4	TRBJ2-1	CASSSPEFRNEQFF	TGTGCCAGCAGCTCGCCGGAGTTTAGGAATGAGCAGTTCTTC
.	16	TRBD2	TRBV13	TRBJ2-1	CASSASGAGDYNEQFF	TGTGCCAGCAGCGCCTCGGGAGCGGGGGATTACAATGAGCAGTTCTTC
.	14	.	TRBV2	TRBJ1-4	CASRARATNEKLFF	TGTGCCAGCAGAGCCAGGGCTACAAATGAAAAACTGTTTTTT
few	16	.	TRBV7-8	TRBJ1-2	CASSFYGGIANYGYTF	TGTGCCAGCAGCTTCTATGGAGGGATTGCAAACTATGGCTACACCTTC
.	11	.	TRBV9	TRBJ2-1	CASSFNNEQFF	TGTGCCAGCAGCTTCAACAATGAGCAGTTCTTC
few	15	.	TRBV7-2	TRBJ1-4	CASSSFGDLGEKLFF	TGTGCCAGCAGCTCCTTCGGGGACTTAGGTGAAAAACTGTTTTTT
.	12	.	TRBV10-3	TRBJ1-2	CAIRASNYGYTF	TGTGCCATCAGGGCATCTAACTATGGCTACACCTTC
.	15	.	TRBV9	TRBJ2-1	CASSNGQLLGNEQFF	TGTGCCAGCAGCAACGGACAGCTCTTAGGCAATGAGCAGTTCTTC
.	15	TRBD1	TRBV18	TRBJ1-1	CASSPSQGMNTEAFF	TGTGCCAGCTCACCGTCACAGGGGATGAACACTGAAGCTTTCTTT
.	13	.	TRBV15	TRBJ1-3	CATSGGGLDTIYF	TGTGCCACCAGCGGAGGAGGGCTGGACACCATATATTTT
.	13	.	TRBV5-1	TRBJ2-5	CASSLEEQETQYF	TGCGCCAGCAGCTTGGAAGAGCAAGAGACCCAGTACTTC
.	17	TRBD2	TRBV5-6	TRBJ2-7	CASSRGTSGGTAYEQYF	TGTGCCAGCAGCAGAGGGACTAGCGGGGGGACAGCCTACGAGCAGTACTTC
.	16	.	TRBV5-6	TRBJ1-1	CASSPVQGVFYTEAFF	TGTGCCAGCAGCCCCGTTCAAGGGGTTTTTTACACTGAAGCTTTCTTT
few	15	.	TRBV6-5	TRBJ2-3	CASSYSRVLTDTQYF	TGTGCCAGCAGTTACTCGCGGGTACTCACAGATACGCAGTATTTT
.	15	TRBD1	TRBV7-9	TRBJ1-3	CASSQDRVAGNTIYF	TGTGCCAGCAGCCAGGACAGGGTAGCAGGAAACACCATATATTTT
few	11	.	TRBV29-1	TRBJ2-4	CSVGGQNIQYF	TGCAGCGTTGGGGGCCAAAACATTCAGTACTTC
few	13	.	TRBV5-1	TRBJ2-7	CASRISYSYEQYF	TGCGCCAGCAGAATCAGTTATTCCTACGAGCAGTACTTC
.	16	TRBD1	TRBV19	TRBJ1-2	CASSRRTGGPNYGYTF	TGTGCCAGTAGCCGGCGAACAGGGGGCCCCAACTATGGCTACACCTTC
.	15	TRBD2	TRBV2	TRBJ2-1	CASSERRGAYNEQFF	TGTGCCAGCAGTGAAAGGCGGGGGGCCTACAATGAGCAGTTCTTC
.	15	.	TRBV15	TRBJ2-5	CATSMTAPVQETQYF	TGTGCCACCAGCATGACTGCGCCGGTCCAGGAGACCCAGTACTTC
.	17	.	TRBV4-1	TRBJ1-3	CASSQDNRASAGNTIYF	TGCGCCAGCAGCCAAGATAACAGGGCATCAGCTGGAAACACCATATATTTT
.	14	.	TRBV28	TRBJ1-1	CASSSQGWATEAFF	TGTGCCAGCAGCTCACAGGGTTGGGCAACTGAAGCTTTCTTT
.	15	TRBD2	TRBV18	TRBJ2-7	CASSPLVAGQNEQYF	TGTGCCAGCTCACCATTGGTAGCGGGGCAAAACGAGCAGTACTTC
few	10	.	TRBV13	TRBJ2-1	CASSAPGQFF	TGTGCCAGCAGCGCCCCGGGGCAGTTCTTC
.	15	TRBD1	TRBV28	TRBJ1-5	CASSFPDRARQPQHF	TGTGCCAGCAGTTTCCCCGACAGGGCACGACAGCCCCAGCATTTT
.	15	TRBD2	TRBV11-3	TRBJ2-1	CASSSRGGSYNEQFF	TGTGCCAGCAGCTCGCGGGGGGGCTCCTACAATGAGCAGTTCTTC
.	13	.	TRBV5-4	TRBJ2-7	CASSLPQDYEQYF	TGTGCCAGCAGCTTACCGCAGGACTACGAGCAGTACTTC
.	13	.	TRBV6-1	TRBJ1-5	CASRDYSNQPQHF	TGTGCCAGCAGGGACTATAGCAATCAGCCCCAGCATTTT
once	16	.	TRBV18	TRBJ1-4	CASSPGHQSYNEKLFF	TGTGCCAGCTCACCTGGGCACCAGTCATATAATGAAAAACTGTTTTTT
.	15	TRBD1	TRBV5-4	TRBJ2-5	CASSTGTGGRETQYF	TGTGCCAGCAGCACTGGGACAGGGGGAAGAGAGACCCAGTACTTC
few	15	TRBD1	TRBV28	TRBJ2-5	CASSTPGGPSETQYF	TGTGCCAGCAGTACACCAGGGGGTCCTTCGGAGACCCAGTACTTC
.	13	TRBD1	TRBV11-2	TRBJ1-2	CASSLAGQPGYTF	TGTGCCAGCAGCTTAGCGGGACAGCCTGGCTACACCTTC
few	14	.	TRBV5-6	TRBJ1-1	CASSLLWEHTEAFF	TGTGCCAGCAGCTTGCTGTGGGAGCACACTGAAGCTTTCTTT
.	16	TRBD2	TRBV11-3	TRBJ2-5	CASSLWTSGDQETQYF	TGTGCCAGCAGCTTGTGGACTAGCGGGGACCAAGAGACCCAGTACTTC
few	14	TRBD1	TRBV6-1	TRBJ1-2	CASTTTGGDYGYTF	TGTGCCAGCACTACTACAGGGGGCGACTATGGCTACACCTTC
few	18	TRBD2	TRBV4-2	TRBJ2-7	CASSQDLGGAGISYEQYF	TGTGCCAGCAGCCAAGATCTGGGAGGGGCGGGGATCTCCTACGAGCAGTACTTC
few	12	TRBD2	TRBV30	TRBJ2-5	CAWTGTSGAWDF	TGTGCCTGGACTGGGACTAGCGGAGCATGGGACTTC
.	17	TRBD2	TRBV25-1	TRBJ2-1	CASRATSGRSSYNEQFF	TGTGCCAGCAGAGCAACTAGCGGGAGAAGCTCCTACAATGAGCAGTTCTTC
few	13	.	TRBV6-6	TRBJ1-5	CASAEQGYQPQHF	TGTGCCAGCGCGGAACAGGGTTACCAGCCCCAGCATTTT
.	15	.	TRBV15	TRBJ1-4	CATSRVAGTNEKLFF	TGTGCCACCAGCAGAGTGGCAGGCACTAATGAAAAACTGTTTTTT
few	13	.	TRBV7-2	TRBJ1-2	CASSNHPRGGYTF	TGTGCCAGCAGTAATCACCCGCGGGGTGGCTACACCTTC
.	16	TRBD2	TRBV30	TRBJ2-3	CAWSWAGGSSTDTQYF	TGTGCCTGGAGTTGGGCGGGGGGTTCTAGCACAGATACGCAGTATTTT
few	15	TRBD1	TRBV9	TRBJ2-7	CASSVDAGGTHEQYF	TGTGCCAGCAGCGTAGATGCAGGGGGCACCCACGAGCAGTACTTC